Below are 24 T cell receptor beta chains sequenced from a single sample in a study of blood T cell repertoires in COVID-19. Only in-frame clones appear in the TCRdb table, and some are missing; sequencing was by immunoSEQ multiplex PCR. The sample consists of roughly 230,000 clones, approximately 84% of them appearing once. The sequenced material came from peripheral blood. The receptors were sampled from a man in his forties or fifties with acute or convalescent COVID-19.

V gene TRBV19 combines with J gene TRBJ2-2; D is undetermined. Trimming removed 5 bases at V and 0 bases at J, with 10 bases between. Germline assignment: CDR1 LNHDA and CDR2 SQIVND (reference sequence). The CDR3 contains 15 residues. The CDR3 region is CASSRTSSNTGELFF. For the CDR3, the DNA is TGTGCCAGTAGTCGTACATCGTCGAACACCGGGGAGCTGTTTTTT.

This clone was seen once. V gene TRBV28 combines with J gene TRBJ1-3; a weak D match, TRBD1 (6 bases). Germline CDR1 and CDR2: MDHEN and SYDVKM. V was clipped by 4 bases and J by 1 base, with 8 bases between them. The CDR3 totals 14 residues. CDR3 coding DNA: TGTGCCAGCAGTTCAACAGGGTCTGGAAACACCATATATTTT. This gives the protein CASSSTGSGNTIYF.

The rearrangement links TRBV6-6 to TRBJ2-3, with no clear D. The germline V gene has CDR1 MNHNY and CDR2 SVGAGI (reference sequence). Between the trimmed V and J ends, which lost 2 bases and 1 base, there was a span of 13 bases. This CDR3 is built from 16 residues. This CDR3 is CASSYGRLGGTDTQYF. The DNA of the CDR3 is TGTGCCAGCAGTTACGGCCGTCTAGGCGGCACAGATACGCAGTATTTT.

The chain combines TRBV23-1 with TRBJ2-5; TRBD2 matches at 9 bases. TRBV23-1 is marked as an open reading frame, function uncertain. V was clipped by 3 bases and J by 1 base; unmatched bases: 9. This CDR3 contains 17 residues. The CDR3 DNA is TGCGCCAGCAGTCAGGCCGCTAGCGGGGAAATCCAAGAGACCCAGTACTTC. It yields the protein CASSQAASGEIQETQYF.

J is TRBJ2-5 and V is TRBV6-5; possible D gene TRBD2, 5 bases. The V gene's germline CDR1 is MNHEY and CDR2 SVGAGI. The CDR3 runs to 13 residues. Trimming removed 11 bases at V and 4 bases at J, with 17 bases between. The CDR3 region is CAPTTGWGETQYF. CDR3 DNA sequence: TGTGCCCCCACTACGGGGTGGGGAGAGACCCAGTACTTC.

This chain uses TRBV4-1 with TRBJ2-7; D may be TRBD2 (5 bases). Germline assignment: CDR1 MGHRA and CDR2 YSYEKL. V lost 1 base and J 0 bases, leaving 16 bases between the germline ends. The CDR3 extends over 17 amino acids. The CDR3 DNA reads TGCGCCAGCAGCCAAGCCCTAGTCGGAGGCTACTCCTACGAGCAGTACTTC. Protein sequence: CASSQALVGGYSYEQYF.

This chain connects TRBV9 to TRBJ1-2; D is unclear. Trimming pared 3 bases from V and 2 bases from J, leaving 2 bases between. Germline V lookup: CDR1 SGDLS, CDR2 YYNGEE. The length of the CDR3 is 11 residues. The chain's CDR3 is CASSANYGYTF. For the CDR3, the DNA is TGTGCCAGCAGCGCAAACTATGGCTACACCTTC.

The chain employs TRBV5-4 and TRBJ2-1, with 8 bases matching TRBD2. The trim removed 4 bases at V and 8 bases at J, leaving 11 bases unmatched. The germline V gene has CDR1 SGHNT and CDR2 YYREEE (reference sequence). This CDR3 contains 15 residues. The chain's CDR3 is CASSEKTGGRDEQFF. The DNA of the CDR3 is TGTGCCAGCAGCGAAAAGACGGGGGGGCGTGATGAGCAGTTCTTC.

This chain connects TRBV15 to TRBJ2-7; TRBD1 matches 8 bases. Germline V gene sequence: CDR1 LNHNV, CDR2 YYDKDF (reference sequence). The CDR3 runs 14 residues. V was pared by 6 bases and J by 6 bases, with 10 bases of the junction left unmatched. The CDR3 protein is CATSGTGIPGEQYF. The CDR3 DNA reads TGTGCCACCAGTGGGACAGGAATACCTGGCGAGCAGTACTTC.

This clone was seen once. The genes are TRBV6-2 or TRBV6-3 and TRBJ2-7, with D possibly matching TRBD2 (5 bases). The CDR3 length is 20 residues. The germline V gene encodes CDR1 MNHEY and CDR2 SVGEGT. V lost 5 bases, J lost 2 bases, and 31 bases lay in between. The CDR3 reads CASSQVRISALFFFPYEQYF. DNA for the CDR3: TGTGCCAGCAGTCAAGTACGGATTAGCGCCCTTTTTTTCTTTCCCTACGAGCAGTACTTC.

The CDR3 bases are TGTGCCAGCAGCACTCTAGCGGGCGTCACAGATACGCAGTATTTT. It specifies CASSTLAGVTDTQYF. J is TRBJ2-3 and V is TRBV9; TRBD2 agrees at 8 bases. The V gene's germline CDR1 is SGDLS and CDR2 YYNGEE. Trimming at V came to 4 bases and at J to 2 bases, leaving 6 bases not matched to a gene. CDR3 length: 15 amino acids.

This sequence joins TRBV7-3 and TRBJ2-1, with TRBD2 as a possible D gene (6 bases). CDR1 is SGHTA, CDR2 FQGTGA, per germline. The CDR3 contains 16 residues. The V end lost 4 bases, the J end lost 1 base, and 14 bases lay between the germline ends. The CDR3 sequence: CASSSPSGVSYNEQFF. DNA for the CDR3: TGTGCCAGCAGCTCCCCTTCGGGGGTTTCCTACAATGAGCAGTTCTTC.

This clone came up a few times. This chain uses TRBV5-4 with TRBJ1-1; unclear D gene. V lost 1 base and J 1 base, leaving 5 bases between the germline ends. Looked up from germline, CDR1 is SGHNT and CDR2 is YYREEE (reference sequence). The CDR3 contains 13 residues. In DNA, the CDR3 is TGTGCCAGCAGCTTGCGGGGGAACACTGAAGCTTTCTTT. Its translation is CASSLRGNTEAFF.

This chain links TRBV6-1 with TRBJ2-1, with a tentative D call TRBD1 (5 bases). The CDR3 length is 18 residues. The V gene lost 3 bases and the J gene lost 3 bases, with 21 bases spanning the gap. Germline lookup yields CDR1 MNHNS and CDR2 SASEGT. The CDR3 nucleotides are TGTGCCAGCAGTGAGAGTCCGGGCAGGGCGAGTTTCTACAATGAGCAGTTCTTC. Translating gives CASSESPGRASFYNEQFF.

The rearrangement joins TRBV30 to TRBJ1-6; a weak D match, TRBD1 (6 bases). The CDR3 extends over 14 amino acids. Trimming shortened V by 7 bases and J by 6 bases, and 16 bases separated the two germline ends. Germline CDR1 reads GTSNPN; CDR2 reads SVGIG (reference sequence). This chain's CDR3 is CASQAGVGNSPLHF. In DNA, the CDR3 is TGTGCCTCCCAAGCAGGGGTCGGTAATTCACCCCTCCACTTT.

CDR3 nucleotides: TGTGCCACCAGTGACCCGAGACAGGCCAAAGAGACCCAGTACTTC. Amino acid sequence: CATSDPRQAKETQYF. The chain couples TRBV24-1 to TRBJ2-5; D possibly corresponds to TRBD1 (6 bases). The CDR3 sequence is 15 residues long. Germline-derived CDR1 and CDR2 are KGHDR and SFDVKD. V lost 4 bases, J lost 3 bases, and 14 bases lay in between.

This clone is a singleton in its sample. The V gene is TRBV4-3, the J gene TRBJ2-3, with a tentative D call TRBD2 (5 bases). The germline gives CDR1 LGHNA, CDR2 YSLEER. The CDR3 extends over 15 amino acids. V shed 0 bases and J shed 3 bases, with 10 bases lying between them. The CDR3 nucleotides read TGCGCCAGCAGCCAAGATCAGCGGCCAACAGATACGCAGTATTTT. Translating it yields CASSQDQRPTDTQYF.

J is TRBJ1-1 and V is TRBV30, with unresolved D. CDR3 length: 14 residues. Germline CDR1 and CDR2: GTSNPN and SVGIG (reference sequence). Trimming stripped 0 bases from V and 0 bases from J, with 8 bases between. CDR3 residues: CAWSVRRLNTEAFF. The DNA of the CDR3 is TGTGCCTGGAGTGTTAGGCGGCTGAACACTGAAGCTTTCTTT. Full variable domain (missing parts from reference TRBV30 and TRBJ1-1): SQTIHQWPATLVQPVGSPLSLECTVEGTSNPNLYWYRQAAGRGLQLLFYSVGIGQISSEVPQNLSASRPQDRQFILSSKKLLLSDSGFYLCAWSVRRLNTEAFFGQGTRLTVV.

The V call is TRBV29-1, the J call TRBJ1-4; D remains unclear. Trimming left V 4 bases short and J 3 bases short, with 9 bases between. The germline V gene has CDR1 SQVTM and CDR2 ANQGSEA. This CDR3 comprises 13 residues. CDR3 nucleotide sequence: TGCAGCGTTGGAATAACGGCTAATGAAAAACTGTTTTTT. It codes for CSVGITANEKLFF.

In this sample, this clone turned up a few times. This sequence joins TRBV11-2 and TRBJ1-3; maybe TRBD1 (5 bases). The germline CDR1 and CDR2 sequences are SGHAT and FQNNGV. The CDR3 covers 15 residues. V lost 0 bases, J lost 4 bases, and 10 bases lay in between. CDR3 sequence reads: CASSLEGEEGNTIYF. CDR3 bases: TGTGCCAGCAGCTTAGAAGGGGAGGAAGGAAACACCATATATTTT. Full variable domain (missing parts from reference TRBV11-2 and TRBJ1-3): EAGVAQSPRYKIIEKRQSVAFWCNPISGHATLYWYQQILGQGPKLLIQFQNNGVVDDSQLPKDRFSAERLKGVDSTLKIQPAKLEDSAVYLCASSLEGEEGNTIYFGEGSWLTVV.

The chain employs TRBV10-1 and TRBJ1-4, with no clear D. The ends were cut back, 2 bases at V and 3 bases at J, with 7 bases in the middle. The CDR3 runs to 14 residues. The germline V gene has CDR1 WNHNN and CDR2 SYGVQD (reference sequence). CDR3 DNA sequence: TGCGCCAGCAGTGAGGGAGATCCTAATGAAAAACTGTTTTTT. Translating it yields CASSEGDPNEKLFF.

The chain combines TRBV18 with TRBJ1-1; TRBD1 aligns across 10 bases. V was pared by 2 bases and J by 7 bases, with 1 base of the junction left unmatched. The germline V gene has CDR1 KGHSH and CDR2 LQKENI. The CDR3 totals 13 residues. The CDR3 nucleotides are TGTGCCAGCTCACCAAGGGACAGGGGTGAAGCTTTCTTT. Translation gives CASSPRDRGEAFF.

The V gene is TRBV6-2 or TRBV6-3, the J gene TRBJ1-2; D is unresolved. The V and J ends lost 2 bases and 1 base respectively, with 14 bases between them. The CDR3 sequence is 16 residues long. The germline V gene has CDR1 MNHEY and CDR2 SVGEGT. CDR3 DNA: TGTGCCAGCAGTTACAGTCTCGAGGGTGATAACTATGGCTACACCTTC. This gives the protein CASSYSLEGDNYGYTF.

This chain links TRBV4-3 with TRBJ2-2; D perhaps matches TRBD2 (5 bases). The CDR3 loop spans 17 amino acids. Trimming removed 0 bases at V and 6 bases at J, with 17 bases between. Per germline, CDR1 LGHNA and CDR2 YSLEER. The CDR3 bases are TGCGCCAGCAGCCAAGATTTGCCTAGGAGGCGTGCCGGGGAGCTGTTTTTT. This gives the protein CASSQDLPRRRAGELFF.